Described below is a single TCR beta chain sequence and its context. Its specificity is not known. The assay was immunoSEQ multiplex PCR, and TCRdb's table has in-frame clones only and misses some. The table records some 170,000 clones, around nine tenths of them present only once. These data come from a study of cytomegalovirus exposure and HLA in healthy donors. Study-wide results and caveats: Some TCR beta chains (roughly 160 of them) were listed as cytomegalovirus-associated. Subsequent analysis of the approximately 110 validation repertoires found a tendency for first-cohort TCR clusters to co-occur.

Germline V lookup: CDR1 SGHTA, CDR2 FQGNSA. The CDR3 runs 13 residues. V shed 1 base and J shed 4 bases, with 7 bases lying between them. The receptor was derived from a man aged 18 to 30 in good health and CMV-seropositive. Source material: PBMCs. V usage is TRBV7-2 and J usage is TRBJ1-2; D not certain. The DNA for the CDR3 is TGTGCCAGCAGCTTAGGATCGAGCTATGGCTACACCTTC. This codes for CASSLGSSYGYTF.